These T cell receptor beta chains were read from a single sample in a study of siplizumab effects on memory and regulatory T cells. Libraries were prepared by immunoSEQ multiplex PCR; TCRdb keeps only in-frame clonotypes and omits some of them. The sample has under 130,000 clones; 93% are singletons. The sequencing sample was made of CD4+ T cells sorted from blood. Receptor source: a human donor in good health. Both conserved end residues are part of each CDR3. Each record gives: clone size, D gene, J gene, V gene, CDR3 DNA, CDR3 protein. A D gene is named only where the DNA matches it firmly. The size entry is marked missing in some rows and otherwise reads once, few, many or a size class.

abundance: NA; d_gene: TRBD1; j_gene: TRBJ2-2; v_gene: TRBV13; CDR3nt: TGTGCCAGCTCTCCGGGGACAGTCGTAACCGGGGAGCTGTTTTTT; CDR3aa: CASSPGTVVTGELFF
abundance: few; d_gene: NA; j_gene: TRBJ2-5; v_gene: TRBV2; CDR3nt: TGTGCCAGCAGTGTAGGCAGGGGAGAGACCCAGTACTTC; CDR3aa: CASSVGRGETQYF
abundance: NA; d_gene: NA; j_gene: TRBJ2-7; v_gene: TRBV2; CDR3nt: TGTGCCAGCAGTGATGATTACAGCTCCTACGAGCAGTACTTC; CDR3aa: CASSDDYSSYEQYF
abundance: NA; d_gene: TRBD1; j_gene: TRBJ1-4; v_gene: TRBV11-3; CDR3nt: TGTGCCAGCGGGACAGGGGATGCAACTAATGAAAAACTGTTTTTT; CDR3aa: CASGTGDATNEKLFF
abundance: NA; d_gene: TRBD1; j_gene: TRBJ2-2; v_gene: TRBV27; CDR3nt: TGTGCCAGCAGTTTTTTCAGGGGGCAGAACACCGGGGAGCTGTTTTTT; CDR3aa: CASSFFRGQNTGELFF
abundance: NA; d_gene: NA; j_gene: TRBJ2-3; v_gene: TRBV7-2; CDR3nt: TGTGCCAGCAGCCCTAGGTTGACGACCGGAGATACGCAGTATTTT; CDR3aa: CASSPRLTTGDTQYF
abundance: NA; d_gene: NA; j_gene: TRBJ1-6; v_gene: TRBV18; CDR3nt: TGTGCCAGCTCACCACAGGGGGAGAGTTCACCCCTCCACTTT; CDR3aa: CASSPQGESSPLHF
abundance: once; d_gene: NA; j_gene: TRBJ1-1; v_gene: TRBV2; CDR3nt: TGTGCCAGCAGTACAAGCATGAACACTGAAGCTTTCTTT; CDR3aa: CASSTSMNTEAFF
abundance: NA; d_gene: TRBD1; j_gene: TRBJ2-3; v_gene: TRBV7-2; CDR3nt: TGTGCCAGCAGCGCAATGGACAGGGTTGCGGATACGCAGTATTTT; CDR3aa: CASSAMDRVADTQYF
abundance: NA; d_gene: NA; j_gene: TRBJ2-7; v_gene: TRBV7-9; CDR3nt: TGTGCCAGCAGCCGCTCCTCCTACGAGCAGTACTTC; CDR3aa: CASSRSSYEQYF
abundance: NA; d_gene: TRBD1; j_gene: TRBJ1-3; v_gene: TRBV4-2; CDR3nt: TGTGCCAGCAGCCAAGGTCCAGGGGGTGTTGGAAACACCATATATTTT; CDR3aa: CASSQGPGGVGNTIYF
abundance: NA; d_gene: NA; j_gene: TRBJ2-3; v_gene: TRBV10-3; CDR3nt: TGTGCCATCAGTGAGTTTGGTCCCCGCACAGATACGCAGTATTTT; CDR3aa: CAISEFGPRTDTQYF
abundance: once; d_gene: NA; j_gene: TRBJ2-6; v_gene: TRBV6-5; CDR3nt: TGTGCCAGCAGTTTCGCTCTTTCTGGGGCCAACGTCCTGACTTTC; CDR3aa: CASSFALSGANVLTF
abundance: NA; d_gene: NA; j_gene: TRBJ2-7; v_gene: TRBV7-6; CDR3nt: TGTGCCAGCAGCTTCAGGACCTTAGGTGGGGAGCAGTACTTC; CDR3aa: CASSFRTLGGEQYF
abundance: NA; d_gene: NA; j_gene: TRBJ2-7; v_gene: TRBV30; CDR3nt: TGTGCCTGGAGTGTACTTAGCGAGCAGTACTTC; CDR3aa: CAWSVLSEQYF
abundance: NA; d_gene: NA; j_gene: TRBJ1-1; v_gene: TRBV9; CDR3nt: TGTGCCAGCAGCGTAGTAGGGGCGCGAAACACTGAAGCTTTCTTT; CDR3aa: CASSVVGARNTEAFF
abundance: NA; d_gene: NA; j_gene: TRBJ1-1; v_gene: TRBV7-9; CDR3nt: TGTGCCAGCAGCTTACAAGGGAACACTGAAGCTTTCTTT; CDR3aa: CASSLQGNTEAFF
abundance: NA; d_gene: NA; j_gene: TRBJ1-2; v_gene: TRBV30; CDR3nt: TGTGCCTGGAGTGTAGGGCAGGGGACCTATGGCTACACCTTC; CDR3aa: CAWSVGQGTYGYTF
abundance: NA; d_gene: TRBD2; j_gene: TRBJ2-3; v_gene: TRBV9; CDR3nt: TGTGCCAGCACCCCTAGACTAGCGGGGGCAGATACGCAGTATTTT; CDR3aa: CASTPRLAGADTQYF
abundance: NA; d_gene: NA; j_gene: TRBJ1-6; v_gene: TRBV4-1; CDR3nt: TGCGCCAGCAGCCAAGATCAGGGTCTGACTAATTCACCCCTCCACTTT; CDR3aa: CASSQDQGLTNSPLHF
abundance: NA; d_gene: NA; j_gene: TRBJ2-7; v_gene: TRBV7-5; CDR3nt: TGTGCCAGAAGCATGCGACTAGCGGAGCGTTACGAGCAGTACTTC; CDR3aa: CARSMRLAERYEQYF
abundance: NA; d_gene: NA; j_gene: TRBJ2-7; v_gene: TRBV15; CDR3nt: TGTGCCACCAGGCCGCCTGGGCAAGACTACGAGCAGTACTTC; CDR3aa: CATRPPGQDYEQYF
abundance: NA; d_gene: NA; j_gene: TRBJ1-2; v_gene: TRBV4-2; CDR3nt: TGTGCCAGCAGCCCAATCCCCACGGGAGCAGGGCGAGCTTCGGGGGATGGCTACACCTTC; CDR3aa: CASSPIPTGAGRASGDGYTF
abundance: NA; d_gene: TRBD1; j_gene: TRBJ2-2; v_gene: TRBV11-2; CDR3nt: TGTGCCAGCAGCTCGTACCGGGACAGCACCGGGGAGCTGTTTTTT; CDR3aa: CASSSYRDSTGELFF
abundance: NA; d_gene: NA; j_gene: TRBJ2-5; v_gene: TRBV6-1; CDR3nt: TGTGCCAGCAGTGATGGGGCGTGGGAGACCCAGTACTTC; CDR3aa: CASSDGAWETQYF
abundance: NA; d_gene: TRBD1; j_gene: TRBJ1-5; v_gene: TRBV19; CDR3nt: TGTGCCAGTAGTATAGCCGGACAGGGCCTCAATCAGCCCCAGCATTTT; CDR3aa: CASSIAGQGLNQPQHF
abundance: NA; d_gene: TRBD2; j_gene: TRBJ2-1; v_gene: TRBV7-9; CDR3nt: TGTGCCAGCAGCCTACTAGCGGGAGGCTACAATGAGCAGTTCTTC; CDR3aa: CASSLLAGGYNEQFF
abundance: NA; d_gene: NA; j_gene: TRBJ2-1; v_gene: TRBV5-3; CDR3nt: TGTGCCAGAAGCTTGAAAAGGCGGCCCTTGGTTAATGGTGAGCAGTTCTTC; CDR3aa: CARSLKRRPLVNGEQFF
abundance: NA; d_gene: NA; j_gene: TRBJ1-5; v_gene: TRBV30; CDR3nt: TGTGCCTGGAGCGCAGGGATTAGCAATCAGCCCCAGCATTTT; CDR3aa: CAWSAGISNQPQHF
abundance: few; d_gene: NA; j_gene: TRBJ1-5; v_gene: TRBV18; CDR3nt: TGTGCCAGCTCACCATCAGGGAATAGCAATCAGCCCCAGCATTTT; CDR3aa: CASSPSGNSNQPQHF
abundance: NA; d_gene: NA; j_gene: TRBJ1-4; v_gene: TRBV5-6; CDR3nt: TGTGCCAGCAGCTCAGACAGGACAGCAACTAATGAAAAACTGTTTTTT; CDR3aa: CASSSDRTATNEKLFF
abundance: NA; d_gene: TRBD1; j_gene: TRBJ1-2; v_gene: TRBV4-1; CDR3nt: TGCGCCAGCAGCCAGCCCCAACAGGGGGACTATGGCTACACCTTC; CDR3aa: CASSQPQQGDYGYTF
abundance: NA; d_gene: TRBD1; j_gene: TRBJ1-2; v_gene: TRBV7-2; CDR3nt: TGTGCCAGCAGGCGACAGGGCTATGGCTACACCTTC; CDR3aa: CASRRQGYGYTF
abundance: NA; d_gene: NA; j_gene: TRBJ1-6; v_gene: TRBV7-3; CDR3nt: TGTGCCAGCAGCCAAGGACTGGGGAATTCACCCCTCCACTTT; CDR3aa: CASSQGLGNSPLHF
abundance: NA; d_gene: NA; j_gene: TRBJ1-1; v_gene: TRBV6-5; CDR3nt: TGTGCCAGCAGGGCGGACAGTAAGTACACTGAAGCTTTCTTT; CDR3aa: CASRADSKYTEAFF
abundance: NA; d_gene: NA; j_gene: TRBJ2-4; v_gene: TRBV29-1; CDR3nt: TGCAGCGTTGTGGACGGAACCAAAAACATTCAGTACTTC; CDR3aa: CSVVDGTKNIQYF
abundance: NA; d_gene: TRBD1; j_gene: TRBJ1-2; v_gene: TRBV5-5; CDR3nt: TGTGCCAGCAGCTGGAGACAGGGGGTCAGCTATGGCTACACCTTC; CDR3aa: CASSWRQGVSYGYTF